These 10 T cell receptor beta chains originate from one sample sequenced in a study of blood T cell repertoires in COVID-19. Sequenced by immunoSEQ multiplex PCR; TCRdb stores in-frame clones only, minus some. Among 30,000 to 45,000 clones listed, approximately 78% were seen once. The material sequenced was peripheral blood. These receptors were collected from a man between 60 and 70 years old with acute or convalescent COVID-19.

The gene calls are TRBV11-2 and TRBJ1-2; D is possibly TRBD1 (6 bases). This CDR3 has 16 amino acids. With 5 bases removed from V and 2 bases from J, the gap between germline ends came to 18 bases. Germline CDR1 SGHAT, CDR2 FQNNGV. The CDR3 region is CASSTSRGHQNYGYTF. CDR3 sequence (DNA): TGTGCCAGCAGCACTTCCCGGGGACACCAAAACTATGGCTACACCTTC.

This rearrangement joins TRBV7-2 to TRBJ2-3; 15 bases match TRBD2. Germline-derived CDR1 and CDR2 are SGHTA and FQGNSA. The CDR3 spans 18 residues. Trimming at V came to 3 bases and at J to 5 bases, leaving 9 bases not matched to a gene. The chain's CDR3 is CASSFGLAGGPKIDTQYF. The DNA of the CDR3 is TGTGCCAGCAGCTTCGGACTAGCGGGAGGGCCTAAGATAGATACGCAGTATTTT. The full variable domain, rest sourced from reference TRBV7-2 and TRBJ2-3, is GAGVSQSPSNKVTEKGKDVELRCDPISGHTALYWYRQSLGQGLEFLIYFQGNSAPDKSGLPSDRFSAERTGGSVSTLTIQRTQQEDSAVYLCASSFGLAGGPKIDTQYFGPGTRLTVL.

This clone was counted a single time. The rearrangement joins TRBV15 to TRBJ2-5; 12 bases are a match to TRBD2. Unmatched junction bases numbered 14, after V lost 4 bases and J lost 5 bases. Germline CDR1 is LNHNV and CDR2 is YYDKDF (reference sequence). The CDR3 is 18 amino acids. CDR3 sequence (DNA): TGTGCCACCAGCAAGATGACTAGCGGGAGAGCGGGGGCGGAGACCCAGTACTTC. This gives the protein CATSKMTSGRAGAETQYF.

The J gene is TRBJ1-3, the V gene TRBV7-6, with D tentatively TRBD1 (6 bases). The V end was cut by 2 bases, the J end by 4 bases, with 9 bases between. Per germline, CDR1 SGHVS and CDR2 FNYEAQ. CDR3 size: 14 residues. CDR3 amino acids: CASSLRGSGNTIYF. The CDR3 DNA follows: TGTGCCAGCAGCTTAAGGGGGTCCGGAAACACCATATATTTT.

The V gene is TRBV21-1, the J gene TRBJ2-1; the table assigns TRBD2, which was not confirmed against the DNA. TRBV21-1 has pseudogene status. The CDR3 spans 14 residues. The CDR3 loop reads CTTGLAGVYNEQFF. The CDR3 DNA reads TGCACCACGGGACTAGCGGGAGTGTACAATGAGCAGTTCTTC.

The chain uses TRBV6-2 or TRBV6-3 and TRBJ2-3, with D maybe TRBD1 (5 bases). CDR3 length: 16 amino acids. Looked up from germline, CDR1 is MNHEY and CDR2 is SVGEGT. V was shortened by 5 bases and J by 0 bases, with 15 bases between the two germline ends. DNA of the CDR3: TGTGCCAGCAGTAGGGGCAGGTTATCTAGCACAGATACGCAGTATTTT. Amino acids: CASSRGRLSSTDTQYF.

The V and J genes are TRBV5-1 and TRBJ1-1, with a weak D call TRBD1 (5 bases). V lost 4 bases to trimming and J lost 5 bases, with 15 bases between them. Germline CDR1 and CDR2: SGHRS and YFSETQ. The CDR3 extends over 14 amino acids. The CDR3 sequence: CASSADSPPTEAFF. The CDR3 DNA sequence: TGCGCCAGCAGCGCCGACAGTCCCCCGACTGAAGCTTTCTTT.

The rearrangement uses TRBV2 and TRBJ2-6, with D perhaps TRBD1 (6 bases). Germline values: CDR1 SNHLY, CDR2 FYNNEI. The CDR3 has 13 amino acids. The V gene lost 7 bases and the J gene lost 4 bases, with 8 bases spanning the gap. The CDR3 sequence: CASIGTGANVLTF. The CDR3 coding sequence is TGTGCCAGCATAGGGACAGGGGCCAACGTCCTGACTTTC.

This clone was recorded a few times. The chain has TRBV4-1 and TRBJ2-7; 9 nucleotides line up with TRBD1. Looked up from germline, CDR1 is MGHRA and CDR2 is YSYEKL. Losses at the gene ends were 1 base for V and 7 bases for J; bases not matched to a gene: 5. CDR3 length: 14 residues. Here the CDR3 DNA reads TGCGCCAGCAGCCAAGCGAACAGGGGGCAAGAGCAGTACTTC. Translating it yields CASSQANRGQEQYF.

This clone was detected a few times. V is TRBV10-2 and J is TRBJ2-2, with 12 bases aligning to TRBD2. The CDR3 has 18 amino acids. V shed 6 bases and J 0 bases; nucleotides not matched to a gene: 8. CDR1 is WSHSY, CDR2 SAAADI, per germline. The CDR3 DNA reads as TGCGCCAGCAGAGAGACTAGCGGGAGAGCCGCGAACACCGGGGAGCTGTTTTTT. It encodes CASRETSGRAANTGELFF.